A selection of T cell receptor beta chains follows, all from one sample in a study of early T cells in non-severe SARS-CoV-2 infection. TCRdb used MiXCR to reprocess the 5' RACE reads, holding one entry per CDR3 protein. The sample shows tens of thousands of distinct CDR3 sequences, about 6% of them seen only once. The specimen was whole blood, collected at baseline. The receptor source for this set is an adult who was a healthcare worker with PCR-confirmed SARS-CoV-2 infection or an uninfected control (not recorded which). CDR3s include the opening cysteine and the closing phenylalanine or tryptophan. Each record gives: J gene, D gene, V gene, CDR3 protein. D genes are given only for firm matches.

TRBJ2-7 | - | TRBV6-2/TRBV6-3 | CASSARNGFTQYF
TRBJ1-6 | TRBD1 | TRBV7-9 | CASSRTGGTHSPLHF
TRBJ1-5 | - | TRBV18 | CASSGSYSNQPQHF
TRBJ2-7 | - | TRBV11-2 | CASSLSRVWEQYF
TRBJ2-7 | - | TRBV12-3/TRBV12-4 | CASSLFGDEQYF
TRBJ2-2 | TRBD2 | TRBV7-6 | CASSLTLAGNGELFF
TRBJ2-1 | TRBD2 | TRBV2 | CASSVASGGYYNEQFF
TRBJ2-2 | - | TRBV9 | CASSVSTKATERIDGELFF
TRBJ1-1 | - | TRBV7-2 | CASSLGSRRTNTEAFF
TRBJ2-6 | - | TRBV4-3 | CASSGTAVASGANVLTF
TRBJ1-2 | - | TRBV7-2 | CASSLGQATTYGYTF
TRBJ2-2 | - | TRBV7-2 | CASRGALNTGELFF
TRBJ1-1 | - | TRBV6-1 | CASSEVRNTEAFF
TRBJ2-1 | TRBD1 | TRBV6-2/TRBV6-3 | CASSTPGTVNEQFF
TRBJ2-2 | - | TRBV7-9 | CASSPGSLVDTGELFF
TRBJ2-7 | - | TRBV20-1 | CSASPGWGQLSEQYF
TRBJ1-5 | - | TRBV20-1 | CSASRQVGNQPQHF
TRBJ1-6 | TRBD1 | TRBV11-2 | CASSLVAQGGSPLHF
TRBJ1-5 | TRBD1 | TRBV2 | CASSDRGRTQPQHF
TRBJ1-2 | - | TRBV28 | CASFSWGDAHYGYTF
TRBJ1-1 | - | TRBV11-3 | CASSLGMSEAFF
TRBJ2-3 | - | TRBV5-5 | CASRKGRAQEDTQYF
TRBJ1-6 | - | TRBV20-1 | CSAEGIGEPYNSPLHF
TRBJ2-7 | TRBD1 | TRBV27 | CASSLDRRYEQYF
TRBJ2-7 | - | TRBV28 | CASSWGRPPYEQYF
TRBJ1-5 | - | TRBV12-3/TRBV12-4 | CASSPWSGYSNQPQHF
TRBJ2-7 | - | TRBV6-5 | CASTPSFRSYEQYF
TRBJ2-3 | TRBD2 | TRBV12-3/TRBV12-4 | CASGTGGLAANTQYF
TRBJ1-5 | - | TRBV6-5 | CASRGANQPQHF
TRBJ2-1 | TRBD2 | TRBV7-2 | CASSGWGLAGASNYNEQFF
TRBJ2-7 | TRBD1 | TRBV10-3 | CAISEVTGKTVEQYF
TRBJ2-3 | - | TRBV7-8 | CASSRQLSTDTQYF
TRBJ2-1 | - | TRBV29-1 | CSVFPQWLGGEQFF
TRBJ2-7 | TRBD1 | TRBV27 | CASSQTGGYEQYF
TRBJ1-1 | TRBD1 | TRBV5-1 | CASSLGTGDTEAFF
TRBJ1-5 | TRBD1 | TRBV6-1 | CASSESQGWNQPQHF
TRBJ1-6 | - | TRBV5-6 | CASSSVASTPLHF
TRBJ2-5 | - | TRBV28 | CASSLFPRQKGGETQYF
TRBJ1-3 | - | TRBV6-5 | CASSAQGTGNTIYF
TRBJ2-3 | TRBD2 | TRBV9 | CASSVDSGGTDTQYF
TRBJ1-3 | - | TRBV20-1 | CSASDGGNTIYF
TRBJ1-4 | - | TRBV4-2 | CASSLTHRADNEKLFF
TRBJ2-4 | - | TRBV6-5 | CASSSNRGGNIQYF
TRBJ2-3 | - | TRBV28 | CASSVTDTQYF
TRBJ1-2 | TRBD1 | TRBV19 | CASRLGQGGLGGYTF
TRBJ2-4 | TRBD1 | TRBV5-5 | CASSSFSGTGLAPAKNIQYF